A single sample is the source of the 9 T cell receptor beta chains below, sequenced in a study of shared clonotypes between healthy human individuals. Profiling relied on immunoSEQ multiplex PCR, and the TCRdb table lists in-frame clones only, not all of them. Of 450,000 to 550,000 clones listed, approximately 85% were seen once; the top ten hold 10% to 15%. Material: PBMCs. These TCRs come from a woman aged 40 to 50 in good health. Some clones in this sample may be carry-over from other donors' samples.

The J gene is TRBJ2-7, the V gene TRBV6-5; perhaps TRBD2 as D (6 bases). Trimming took 7 bases from V and 2 from J, leaving 12 bases between them. Germline V gene lookup returns CDR1 MNHEY and CDR2 SVGAGI. The CDR3 runs 13 residues. The DNA for the CDR3 is TGTGCCAGCAAAGCGGGTGACACCTACGAGCAGTACTTC. Translated: CASKAGDTYEQYF.

The V call is TRBV21-1, the J call TRBJ1-2; TRBD1, the D gene given by the table, was not confirmed from the DNA. TRBV21-1 is described as a pseudogene. The CDR3 covers 20 residues. The CDR3 protein is CASSKAKSRQGATNFEAYTF. CDR3 bases: TGTGCCAGCAGCAAAGCGAAAAGTCGACAGGGAGCAACTAACTTCGAAGCCTACACCTTC.

To note about this clone: Since no conserved phenylalanine or tryptophan closes the CDR3, a read error is the likely cause. This chain links TRBV25-1 with TRBJ2-7; D gene uncertain. With 4 bases removed from V and 3 bases from J, the gap between germline ends came to 13 bases. Germline CDR1 and CDR2: MGHDK and SYGVNS. This CDR3 is built from 14 residues. In nucleotides, the CDR3 is TGTGCCAGCAGTGTGGCGGAAGGTTTCTACGAGCAGTACCTC. Translating it yields CASSVAEGFYEQYL.

The chain joins TRBV5-5 to TRBJ2-2; D not resolved. Germline V gives CDR1 SGHKS, CDR2 YYEKEE (reference sequence). The V gene lost 0 bases and the J gene lost 1 base, with 7 bases spanning the gap. CDR3 length equals 15 residues. CDR3 DNA: TGTGCCAGCAGCTTGGGACGAGTGAACACCGGGGAGCTGTTTTTT. Translating it yields CASSLGRVNTGELFF.

The chain joins TRBV5-1 to TRBJ2-7; 9 bases agree with TRBD1. CDR3 length equals 17 residues. Germline CDR1 SGHRS, CDR2 YFSETQ. The V segment lost 4 bases and the J segment 6 bases; nucleotides outside the gene matches: 17. The CDR3 reads CASSREPRQGDGGEQYF. In DNA form, the CDR3 reads TGCGCCAGCAGCCGCGAACCCCGACAGGGGGATGGAGGCGAGCAGTACTTC.

This clone has a single count. The CDR3 here is CASSPVGSGANVLTF. The CDR3 DNA is TGTGCCAGCAGCCCGGTCGGCTCTGGGGCCAACGTCCTGACTTTC. The V call is TRBV5-6, the J call TRBJ2-6; D not certain. V was pared by 4 bases and J by 0 bases, with 8 bases between. This CDR3 is built from 15 residues. Germline values: CDR1 SGHDT, CDR2 YYEEEE. Full variable domain (outside the CDR3, taken from reference TRBV5-6 and TRBJ2-6): DAGVTQSPTHLIKTRGQQVTLRCSPKSGHDTVSWYQQALGQGPQFIFQYYEEEERQRGNFPDRFSGHQFPNYSSELNVNALLLGDSALYLCASSPVGSGANVLTFGAGSRLTVL.

V and J are TRBV9 and TRBJ2-2, with 9 bases aligning to TRBD1. J lost 3 bases, V lost 10 bases, and 7 bases had no gene match. The CDR3 spans 14 residues. Germline CDR1 and CDR2: SGDLS and YYNGEE. In nucleotides, the CDR3 is TGTGCCGGATCACAGGGGGCGGACACCGGGGAGCTGTTTTTT. This gives the protein CAGSQGADTGELFF. Based on the CDR3 plus reference TRBV9 and TRBJ2-2, the full variable domain is DSGVTQTPKHLITATGQRVTLRCSPRSGDLSVYWYQQSLDQGLQFLIQYYNGEERAKGNILERFSAQQFPDLHSELNLSSLELGDSALYFCAGSQGADTGELFFGEGSRLTVL.

This chain links TRBV4-3 with TRBJ1-2; D possibly corresponds to TRBD1 (5 bases). CDR1 and CDR2 from the germline V gene are LGHNA and YSLEER. CDR3 length: 15 residues. V lost 3 bases and J 4 bases, leaving 15 bases between the germline ends. In nucleotides, the CDR3 is TGCGCCAGCAGCCAGTCCCTGGGACGAACCTATGGCTACACCTTC. Its protein product is CASSQSLGRTYGYTF.

This chain connects TRBV5-1 to TRBJ1-1; no clear D gene. V was shortened by 0 bases and J by 4 bases, with 13 bases between the two germline ends. The CDR3 consists of 15 residues. Germline V CDR1 and CDR2: SGHRS, YFSETQ. The CDR3 bases are TGCGCCAGCAGCTTGGGATGGGCCGTGGGCACTGAAGCTTTCTTT. This encodes CASSLGWAVGTEAFF.